This T cell receptor beta chain was sequenced in a study of cytomegalovirus exposure and HLA in healthy donors. Study results and caveats: The availability of immune exposure information extended only to CMV serostatus.

13 Jbeta primers and 60 Vbeta primers were used for the PCR. Libraries were prepared by immunoSEQ multiplex PCR; TCRdb keeps only in-frame clonotypes and omits some of them. Of about 130,000 clones listed, about 85% were seen once; the top ten hold approximately 4%. Of note for this clone: As yet, its antigen is unknown.

This receptor was identified in a man aged 18 to 35 in good health and CMV-seropositive. Source material: PBMCs.

The CDR3 bases are TGTGCCAGTAGTATAGCCAGGGGGGCTGAAGCTTTCTTT. Encoded protein: CASSIARGAEAFF. The rearrangement links TRBV19 to TRBJ1-1; 7 bases are shared with TRBD1. The CDR3 contains 13 residues. The V and J ends lost 1 base and 6 bases, in that order; junction bases with no gene match: 2. Germline CDR1 reads LNHDA; CDR2 reads SQIVND (reference sequence).